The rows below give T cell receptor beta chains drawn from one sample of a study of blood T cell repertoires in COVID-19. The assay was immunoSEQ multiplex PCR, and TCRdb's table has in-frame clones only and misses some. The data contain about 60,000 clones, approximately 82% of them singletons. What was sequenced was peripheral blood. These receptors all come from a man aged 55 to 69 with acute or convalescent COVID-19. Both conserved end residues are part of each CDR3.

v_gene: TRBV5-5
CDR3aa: CASSNRGEEELFF

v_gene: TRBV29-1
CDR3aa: CSVLGQLPSLVAEQYF

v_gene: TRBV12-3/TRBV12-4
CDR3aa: CASSLTSRAFF

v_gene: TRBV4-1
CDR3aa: CASGRGGAYNEQFF

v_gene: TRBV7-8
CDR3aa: CASSRLAGGSYEQYF

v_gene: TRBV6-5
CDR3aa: CASRVSAEQYF

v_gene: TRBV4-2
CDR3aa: CASSPSGNTIYF

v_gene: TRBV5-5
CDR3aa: CASSSQGTFGAPLHF

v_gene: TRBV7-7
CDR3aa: CASSLDSLGNEQFF

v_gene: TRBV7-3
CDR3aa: CASSLSRAGAGSEQFF

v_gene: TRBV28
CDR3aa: CASSLETGVYGYTF

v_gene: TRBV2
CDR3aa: CASSVQGNEKLFF

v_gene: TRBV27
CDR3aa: CASSWSGGETQYF

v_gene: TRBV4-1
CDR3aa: CASSQGLHQPQHF

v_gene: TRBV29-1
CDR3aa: CSAATGTGNTEAFF

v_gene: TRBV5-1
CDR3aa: CASSGATGNTEAFF

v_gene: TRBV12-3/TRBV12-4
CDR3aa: CASSRTAYQPQHF

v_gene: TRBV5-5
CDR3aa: CASSSGYSNQPQHF

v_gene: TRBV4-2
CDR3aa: CASSQDWPGVREAFF

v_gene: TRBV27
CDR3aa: CASSLRAAPEEKLFF

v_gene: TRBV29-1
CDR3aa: CSFSRLDGYTF

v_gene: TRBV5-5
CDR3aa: CASSPGTYGYTF

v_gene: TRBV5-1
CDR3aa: CASSLSGGPIDYGYTF

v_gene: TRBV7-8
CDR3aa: CASSLDRDAEAFF

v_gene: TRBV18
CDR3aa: CASSPRRAGLLNTEAFF

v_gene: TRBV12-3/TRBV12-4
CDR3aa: CASSVLAGGQYF

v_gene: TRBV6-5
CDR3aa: CASKGNRGGTGELFF

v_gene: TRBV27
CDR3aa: CASSWGGQPQHF

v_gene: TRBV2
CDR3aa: CASRAGGSNQPQHF

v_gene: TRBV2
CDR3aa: CASAGDLNTEAFF

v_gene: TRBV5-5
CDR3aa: CASSLAYYEQYF

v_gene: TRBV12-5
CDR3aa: CASGTTVSYEQYF

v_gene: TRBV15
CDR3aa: CATSRAGGTYEQYF

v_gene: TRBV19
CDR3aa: CASIMNTEAFF

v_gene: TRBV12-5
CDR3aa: CASGRDTKYEQYF

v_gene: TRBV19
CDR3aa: CASSIGRTGELFF

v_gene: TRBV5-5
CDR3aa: CASSLESSYNEQFF

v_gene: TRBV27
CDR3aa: CASSLKGDYGYTF

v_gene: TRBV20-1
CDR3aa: CSATQGYGYTF

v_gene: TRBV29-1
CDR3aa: CSGGLHNEQFF

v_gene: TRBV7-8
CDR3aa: CASSADRGLARNQPQHF